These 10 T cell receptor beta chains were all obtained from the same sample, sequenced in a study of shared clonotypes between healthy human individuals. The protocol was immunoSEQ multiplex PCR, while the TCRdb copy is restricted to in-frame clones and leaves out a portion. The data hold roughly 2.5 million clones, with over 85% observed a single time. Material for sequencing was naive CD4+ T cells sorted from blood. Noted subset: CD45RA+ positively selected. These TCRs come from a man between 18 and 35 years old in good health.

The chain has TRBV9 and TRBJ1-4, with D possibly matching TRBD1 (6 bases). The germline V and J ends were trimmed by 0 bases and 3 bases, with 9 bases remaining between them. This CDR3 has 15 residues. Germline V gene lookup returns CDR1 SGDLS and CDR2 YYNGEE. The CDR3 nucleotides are TGTGCCAGCAGCGTAGTGGGGGGCCCTAATGAAAAACTGTTTTTT. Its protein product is CASSVVGGPNEKLFF.

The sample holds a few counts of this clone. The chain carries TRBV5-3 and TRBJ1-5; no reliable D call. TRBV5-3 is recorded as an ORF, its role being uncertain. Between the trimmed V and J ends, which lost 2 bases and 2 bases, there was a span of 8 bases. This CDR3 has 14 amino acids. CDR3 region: CARSLDSGNQPQHF. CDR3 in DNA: TGTGCCAGAAGCTTAGACTCTGGCAATCAGCCCCAGCATTTT.

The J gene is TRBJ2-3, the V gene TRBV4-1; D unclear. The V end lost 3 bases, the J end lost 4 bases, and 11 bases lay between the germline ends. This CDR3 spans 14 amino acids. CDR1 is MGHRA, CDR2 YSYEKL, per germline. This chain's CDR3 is CASSQAPTADTQYF. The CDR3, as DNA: TGCGCCAGCAGCCAGGCCCCGACGGCAGATACGCAGTATTTT.

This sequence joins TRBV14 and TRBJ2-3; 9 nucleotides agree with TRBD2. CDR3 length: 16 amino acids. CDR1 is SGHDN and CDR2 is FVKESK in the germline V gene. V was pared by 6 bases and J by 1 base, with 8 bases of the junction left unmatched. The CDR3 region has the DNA TGTGCCAGCAGTCCCGGCGGCGGGGGGGGCACAGATACGCAGTATTTT. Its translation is CASSPGGGGGTDTQYF.

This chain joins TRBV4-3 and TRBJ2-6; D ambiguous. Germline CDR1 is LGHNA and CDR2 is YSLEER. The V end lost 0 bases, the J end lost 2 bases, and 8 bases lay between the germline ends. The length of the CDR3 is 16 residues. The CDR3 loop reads CASSQDYGTGANVLTF. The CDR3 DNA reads TGCGCCAGCAGCCAAGACTATGGAACTGGGGCCAACGTCCTGACTTTC.

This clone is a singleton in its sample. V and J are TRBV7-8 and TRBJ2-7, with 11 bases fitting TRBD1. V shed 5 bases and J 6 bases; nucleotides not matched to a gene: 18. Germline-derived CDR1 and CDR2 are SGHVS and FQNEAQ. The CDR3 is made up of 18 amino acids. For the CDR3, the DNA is TGTGCCAGCAGCCCAGTGGACAGGGGGCTAATACGGGCTAGCGAGCAGTACTTC. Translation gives CASSPVDRGLIRASEQYF.

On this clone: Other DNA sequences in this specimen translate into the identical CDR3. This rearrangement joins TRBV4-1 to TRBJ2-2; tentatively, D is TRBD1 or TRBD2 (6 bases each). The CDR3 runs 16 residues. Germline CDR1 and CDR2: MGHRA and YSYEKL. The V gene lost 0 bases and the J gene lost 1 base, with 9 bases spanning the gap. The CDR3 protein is CASSQEGGGNTGELFF. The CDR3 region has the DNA TGCGCCAGCAGCCAAGAAGGGGGAGGGAACACCGGGGAGCTGTTTTTT.

The CDR3 DNA sequence: TGCGCCAGCAGCCCAGGACAGGGGGAAGAGACCCAGTACTTC. It encodes CASSPGQGEETQYF. The gene calls are TRBV5-1 and TRBJ2-5; TRBD1 aligns across 10 bases. The CDR3 is 14 amino acids. Trimming took 4 bases from V and 3 from J; bases not matched to a gene: 3. CDR1 is SGHRS and CDR2 is YFSETQ in the germline V gene.

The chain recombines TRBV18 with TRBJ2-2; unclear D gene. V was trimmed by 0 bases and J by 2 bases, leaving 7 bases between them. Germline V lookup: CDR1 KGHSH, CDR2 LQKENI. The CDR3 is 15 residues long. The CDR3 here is CASSPPAYNTGELFF. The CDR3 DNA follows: TGTGCCAGCTCACCACCGGCCTATAACACCGGGGAGCTGTTTTTT.

The CDR3 DNA is TGTGCCACCTTACTAGCCTGGGGCTACAATGAGCAGTTCTTC. It is translated as CATLLAWGYNEQFF. The V call is TRBV10-3, the J call TRBJ2-1; D might be TRBD2 (6 bases). With 10 bases removed from V and 3 bases from J, the gap between germline ends came to 16 bases. This CDR3 spans 14 amino acids. The germline CDR1 and CDR2 sequences are ENHRY and SYGVKD.